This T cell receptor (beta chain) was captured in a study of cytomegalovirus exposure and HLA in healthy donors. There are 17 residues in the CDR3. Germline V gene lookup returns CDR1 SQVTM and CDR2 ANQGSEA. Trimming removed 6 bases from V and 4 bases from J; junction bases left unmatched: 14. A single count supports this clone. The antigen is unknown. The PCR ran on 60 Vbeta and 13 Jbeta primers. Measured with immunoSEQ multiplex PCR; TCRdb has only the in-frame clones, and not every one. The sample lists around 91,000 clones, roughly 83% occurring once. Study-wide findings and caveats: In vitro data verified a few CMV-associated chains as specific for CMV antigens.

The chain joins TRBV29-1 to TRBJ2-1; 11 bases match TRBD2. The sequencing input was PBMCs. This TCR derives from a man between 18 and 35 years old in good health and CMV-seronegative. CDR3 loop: CSVALAGGVVGYNEQFF. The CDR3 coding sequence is TGCAGCGTAGCGCTAGCGGGAGGCGTCGTGGGATACAATGAGCAGTTCTTC.